These T cell receptor beta chains were read from a single sample in a study of siplizumab effects on memory and regulatory T cells. Profiling relied on immunoSEQ multiplex PCR, and the TCRdb table lists in-frame clones only, not all of them. The repertoire holds roughly 100,000 clones, with about 93% as singletons. The sample was CD4+ T cells sorted from blood. These receptor sequences come from a human donor in good health. CDR3s include the opening cysteine and the closing phenylalanine or tryptophan. The D gene is left open where the match is weak. Clone size appears in some rows only: once, few, many, or a class for an expanded clone.

size | J | V | D | DNA | CDR3
NA | TRBJ2-5 | TRBV7-9 | NA | TGTGCCAGCAGCTTAGCAGCCGGGGTAGAGACCCAGTACTTC | CASSLAAGVETQYF
NA | TRBJ1-3 | TRBV14 | TRBD1 | TGTGCCAGCGAGACCAACAGTTCCGGACAGGAGCGACCCTCTGGAAACACCATATATTTT | CASETNSSGQERPSGNTIYF
NA | TRBJ2-3 | TRBV6-6 | TRBD1 | TGTGCCAGCAGTTACTCGACAGGGACAGTCACAGATACGCAGTATTTT | CASSYSTGTVTDTQYF
NA | TRBJ2-1 | TRBV9 | TRBD1 | TGTGCCAGCAGCGTACAGGGACAGATAACCTACAATGAGCAGTTCTTC | CASSVQGQITYNEQFF
NA | TRBJ2-3 | TRBV9 | NA | TGTGCCAGCAGCCCCCCAGGAGGGAGCACAGATACGCAGTATTTT | CASSPPGGSTDTQYF
NA | TRBJ1-5 | TRBV6-6 | NA | TGTGCCGGGGGGCGGGACTCGAATCAGCCCCAGCATTTT | CAGGRDSNQPQHF
NA | TRBJ2-1 | TRBV7-2 | TRBD2 | TGTGCCAGCAGCTTAGGGACTAGCGGCTACAATGAGCAGTTCTTC | CASSLGTSGYNEQFF
NA | TRBJ2-1 | TRBV14 | NA | TGTGCCAGCAGCCAAGCGGGTGGGAATGAGCAGTTCTTC | CASSQAGGNEQFF
NA | TRBJ1-5 | TRBV7-9 | NA | TGTGCCAGCAGCCGCTCGCCGGGCAATCAGCCCCAGCATTTT | CASSRSPGNQPQHF
NA | TRBJ1-3 | TRBV6-5 | NA | TGTGCCAGCAGTTATGGAATCTCTGGAAACACCATATATTTT | CASSYGISGNTIYF
NA | TRBJ1-1 | TRBV4-2 | NA | TGTGCCAGCAGCCCAGTCAGGGATACTGAAGCTTTCTTT | CASSPVRDTEAFF
NA | TRBJ1-5 | TRBV27 | NA | TGTGCCAGCAGTCCGACCGTGGGACGGTATAGCAATCAGCCCCAGCATTTT | CASSPTVGRYSNQPQHF
NA | TRBJ2-7 | TRBV7-7 | NA | TGTGCTAGCAGCTCGACCCGCGAGGCAAGCTACGAGCAGTACTTC | CASSSTREASYEQYF
NA | TRBJ2-2 | TRBV7-9 | TRBD2 | TGTGCCAGCAGCCGTAGCGGGGCGAACACCGGGGAGCTGTTTTTT | CASSRSGANTGELFF
NA | TRBJ2-7 | TRBV28 | TRBD2 | TGTGCCAGCGGGGGGGTACGGGCAGCCCTGGGGTACGAGCAGTACTTC | CASGGVRAALGYEQYF
NA | TRBJ2-1 | TRBV30 | TRBD2 | TGTGCCTGGAGTACCCCACTAGCGGGAGGGTACGATGAGCAGTTCTTC | CAWSTPLAGGYDEQFF
NA | TRBJ1-5 | TRBV19 | NA | TGTGCCAGTAGGATAGTAGGGGGGTCGCAGCCCCAGCATTTT | CASRIVGGSQPQHF
NA | TRBJ2-1 | TRBV6-5 | TRBD2 | TGTGCCAGCAGTTACATAGCGGGGGGATACAATGAGCAGTTCTTC | CASSYIAGGYNEQFF
NA | TRBJ1-1 | TRBV18 | TRBD1 | TGTGCCAGCTCAACCCGGGACAGGGTTATGAACACTGAAGCTTTCTTT | CASSTRDRVMNTEAFF
NA | TRBJ2-7 | TRBV11-3 | TRBD2 | TGTGCCAGCAGCTATAGCGGGAGCGAGCAGTACTTC | CASSYSGSEQYF
NA | TRBJ2-7 | TRBV7-8 | NA | TGTGCCAGCAGCTTAAGTTCCTACGAGCAGTACTTC | CASSLSSYEQYF
NA | TRBJ2-2 | TRBV6-5 | TRBD1 | TGTGCCAGCAGCCCCGACAGGGCGAACACCGGGGAGCTGTTTTTT | CASSPDRANTGELFF
NA | TRBJ2-7 | TRBV5-6 | TRBD2 | TGTGCCAGCAGGAAAGCAGGGGGACTAGCGGGTGCGCAGTACTTC | CASRKAGGLAGAQYF
NA | TRBJ1-2 | TRBV5-4 | NA | TGTGCCAGCAGTGGGGCGAACTATGGCTACACCTTC | CASSGANYGYTF
NA | TRBJ1-1 | TRBV10-3 | NA | TGTGCCATCAGTGATACCATGAACACTGAAGCTTTCTTT | CAISDTMNTEAFF
NA | TRBJ1-6 | TRBV6-4 | NA | TGTGCCAGCAGTGACCGGCCAGGGAGGAATTCACCCCTCCACTTT | CASSDRPGRNSPLHF
NA | TRBJ1-4 | TRBV30 | NA | TGTGCCTGGATGAAAGGGAGCGAAAAACTGTTTTTT | CAWMKGSEKLFF
NA | TRBJ2-5 | TRBV5-1 | NA | TGCGCCAGCAGCAGGACCGGCGAGACCCAGTACTTC | CASSRTGETQYF
NA | TRBJ1-2 | TRBV27 | NA | TGTGCCAGCAGTTTGGAAGGGAACTATGGCTACACCTTC | CASSLEGNYGYTF
NA | TRBJ1-5 | TRBV15 | NA | TGTGCCACCAGCAGAGATCTCGCATTCCAGCCCCAGCATTTT | CATSRDLAFQPQHF
once | TRBJ2-5 | TRBV5-4 | NA | TGTGCCAGCAGCCCCCACTCCGGGGGTTGGGAGACCCAGTACTTC | CASSPHSGGWETQYF
NA | TRBJ1-2 | TRBV30 | NA | TGTGCCTGGAGTGTACCTGGGCCTTATGGCTACACCTTC | CAWSVPGPYGYTF
NA | TRBJ1-1 | TRBV6-4 | NA | TGTGCCAGCAGTGACTCTTTGCCGGGCACTGAAGCTTTCTTT | CASSDSLPGTEAFF
once | TRBJ1-5 | TRBV19 | NA | TGTGCCAGTAGCTATGACAGGCACTGGAGTCAGCCCCAGCATTTT | CASSYDRHWSQPQHF
NA | TRBJ1-5 | TRBV30 | NA | TGTGCCTGGAGTGTACGGGGATCTAGCAATCAGCCCCAGCATTTT | CAWSVRGSSNQPQHF
NA | TRBJ1-5 | TRBV5-6 | TRBD1 | TGTGCCAGCAGCTCGGGACAGGGTTACAACAATCAGCCCCAGCATTTT | CASSSGQGYNNQPQHF
once | TRBJ2-6 | TRBV7-2 | NA | TGTGCCAGCAGCTCGACAGCACCTAACTCTGGGGCCAACGTCCTGACTTTC | CASSSTAPNSGANVLTF
NA | TRBJ2-3 | TRBV5-1 | TRBD2 | TGCGCCAGCAGCGAGGCAACCGGGACTAGCGAGCAGTATTTT | CASSEATGTSEQYF
NA | TRBJ1-2 | TRBV27 | TRBD1 | TGTGCCAGCAGTTTCTCTGGGACAGGGTTTAACTATGGCTACACCTTC | CASSFSGTGFNYGYTF